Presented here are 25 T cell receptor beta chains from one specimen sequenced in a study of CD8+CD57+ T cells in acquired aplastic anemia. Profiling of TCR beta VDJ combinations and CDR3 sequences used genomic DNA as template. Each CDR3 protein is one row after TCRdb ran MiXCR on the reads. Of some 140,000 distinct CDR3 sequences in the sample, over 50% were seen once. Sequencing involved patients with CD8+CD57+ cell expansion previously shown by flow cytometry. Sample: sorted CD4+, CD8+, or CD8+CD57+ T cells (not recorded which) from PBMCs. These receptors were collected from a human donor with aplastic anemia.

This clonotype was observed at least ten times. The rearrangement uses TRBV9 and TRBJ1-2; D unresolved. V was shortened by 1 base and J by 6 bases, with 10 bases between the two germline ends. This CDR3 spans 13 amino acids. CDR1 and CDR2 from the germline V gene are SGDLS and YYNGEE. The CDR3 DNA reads TGTGCCAGCAGCGTACCCCCCCTAGATGGCTACACCTTC. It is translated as CASSVPPLDGYTF.

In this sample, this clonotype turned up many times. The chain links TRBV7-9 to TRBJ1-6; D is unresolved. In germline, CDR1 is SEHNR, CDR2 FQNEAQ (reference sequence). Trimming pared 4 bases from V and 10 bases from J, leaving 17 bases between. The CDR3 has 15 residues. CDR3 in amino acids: CASSSATLGWSPLHF. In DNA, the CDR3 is TGTGCCAGCAGCTCCGCGACCCTGGGGTGGTCACCCCTCCACTTT.

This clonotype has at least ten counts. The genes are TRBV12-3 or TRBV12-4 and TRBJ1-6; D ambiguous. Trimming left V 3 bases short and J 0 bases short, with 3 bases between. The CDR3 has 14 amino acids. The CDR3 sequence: CASSLSSYNSPLHF. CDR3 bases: TGTGCCAGCAGTTTGAGCTCCTATAATTCACCCCTCCACTTT.

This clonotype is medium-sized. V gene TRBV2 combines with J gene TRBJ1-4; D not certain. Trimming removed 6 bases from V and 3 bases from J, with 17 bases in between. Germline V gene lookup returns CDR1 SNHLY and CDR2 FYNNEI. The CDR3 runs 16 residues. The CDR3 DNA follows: TGTGCCAGCAGCGTCCACGTCCAGGCGGCTAATGAAAAACTGTTTTTT. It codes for CASSVHVQAANEKLFF.

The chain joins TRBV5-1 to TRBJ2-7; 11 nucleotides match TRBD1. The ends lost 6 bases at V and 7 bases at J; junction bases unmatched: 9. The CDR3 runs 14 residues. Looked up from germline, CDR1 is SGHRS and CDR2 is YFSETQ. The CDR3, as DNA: TGCGCCAGCACCTCGGGACAGGGGGTGTTAGAGCAGTACTTC. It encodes CASTSGQGVLEQYF.

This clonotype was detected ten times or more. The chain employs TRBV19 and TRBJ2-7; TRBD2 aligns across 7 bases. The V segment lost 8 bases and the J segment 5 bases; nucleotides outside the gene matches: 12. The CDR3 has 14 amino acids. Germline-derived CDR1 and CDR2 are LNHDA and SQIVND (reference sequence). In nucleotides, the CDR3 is TGTGCCAGTCGAGGGGAGGGCTTCGGCAACGAGCAGTACTTC. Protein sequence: CASRGEGFGNEQYF.

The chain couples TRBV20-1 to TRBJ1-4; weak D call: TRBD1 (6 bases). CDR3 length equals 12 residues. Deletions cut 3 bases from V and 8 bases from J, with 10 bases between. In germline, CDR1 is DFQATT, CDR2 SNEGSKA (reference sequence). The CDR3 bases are TGCAGTGCTAGGAACAGGGACGAAAAACTGTTTTTT. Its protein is CSARNRDEKLFF.

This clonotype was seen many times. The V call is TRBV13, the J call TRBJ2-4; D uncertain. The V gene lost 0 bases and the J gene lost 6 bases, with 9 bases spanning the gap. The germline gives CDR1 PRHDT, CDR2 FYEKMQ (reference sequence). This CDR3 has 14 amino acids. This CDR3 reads CASSLGDGGNIQYF. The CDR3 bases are TGTGCCAGCAGCTTAGGGGACGGCGGAAACATTCAGTACTTC.

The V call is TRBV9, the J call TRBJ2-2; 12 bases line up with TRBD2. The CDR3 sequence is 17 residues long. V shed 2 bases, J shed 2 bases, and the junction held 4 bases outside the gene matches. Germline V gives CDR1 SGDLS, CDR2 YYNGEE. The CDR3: CASSVSSGGANTGELFF. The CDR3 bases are TGTGCCAGCAGCGTCTCTAGCGGGGGGGCCAACACCGGGGAGCTGTTTTTT.

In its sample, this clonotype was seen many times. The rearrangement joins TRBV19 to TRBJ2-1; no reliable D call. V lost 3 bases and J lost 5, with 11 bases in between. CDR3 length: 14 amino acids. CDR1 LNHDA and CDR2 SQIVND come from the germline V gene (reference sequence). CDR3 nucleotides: TGTGCCAGTAGTATTCCACGGGCTCACAATGAGCAGTTCTTC. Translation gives CASSIPRAHNEQFF.

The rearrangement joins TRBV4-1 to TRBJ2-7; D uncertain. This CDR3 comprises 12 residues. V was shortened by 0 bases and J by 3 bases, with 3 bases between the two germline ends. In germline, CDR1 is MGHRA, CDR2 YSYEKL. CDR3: CASSQDLYEQYF. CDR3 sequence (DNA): TGCGCCAGCAGCCAAGATCTCTACGAGCAGTACTTC.

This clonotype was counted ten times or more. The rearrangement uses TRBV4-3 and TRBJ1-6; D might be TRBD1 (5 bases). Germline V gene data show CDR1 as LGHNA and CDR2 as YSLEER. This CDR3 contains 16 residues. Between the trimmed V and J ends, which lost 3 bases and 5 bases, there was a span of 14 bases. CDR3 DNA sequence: TGCGCCAGCAGCCAGACAAGAGACAGCCATAATTCACCCCTCCACTTT. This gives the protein CASSQTRDSHNSPLHF.

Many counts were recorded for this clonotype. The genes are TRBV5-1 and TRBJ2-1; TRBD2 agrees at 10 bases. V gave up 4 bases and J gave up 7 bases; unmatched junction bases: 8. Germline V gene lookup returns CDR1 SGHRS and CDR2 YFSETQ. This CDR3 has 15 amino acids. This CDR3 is CASSLSGGGLNEQFF. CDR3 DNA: TGCGCCAGCAGCCTAAGCGGGGGGGGCCTGAATGAGCAGTTCTTC.

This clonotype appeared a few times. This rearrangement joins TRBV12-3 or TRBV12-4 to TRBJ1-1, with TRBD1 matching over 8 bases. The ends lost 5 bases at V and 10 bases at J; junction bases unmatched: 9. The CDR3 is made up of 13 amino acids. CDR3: CASSGRDRSAAFF. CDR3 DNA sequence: TGTGCCAGCAGTGGCCGGGACAGGAGTGCAGCTTTCTTT.

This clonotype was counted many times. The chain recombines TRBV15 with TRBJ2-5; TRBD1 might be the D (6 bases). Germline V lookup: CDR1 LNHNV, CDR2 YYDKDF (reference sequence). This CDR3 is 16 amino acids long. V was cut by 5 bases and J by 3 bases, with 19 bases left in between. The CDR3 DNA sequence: TGTGCCACCAGCTCCCATTACCGACAGGTAGAAGAGACCCAGTACTTC. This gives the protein CATSSHYRQVEETQYF.

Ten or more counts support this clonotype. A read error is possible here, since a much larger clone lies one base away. The CDR3 DNA reads as TGTGCCAGCAGTGAACTTCGGACAGGAGTCTATGGCTACACCTTC. Translation gives CASSELRTGVYGYTF. The chain combines TRBV2 with TRBJ1-2, with TRBD1 matching over 7 bases. CDR3 length equals 15 residues. V was pared by 2 bases and J by 4 bases, with 7 bases of the junction left unmatched. The germline gives CDR1 SNHLY, CDR2 FYNNEI.

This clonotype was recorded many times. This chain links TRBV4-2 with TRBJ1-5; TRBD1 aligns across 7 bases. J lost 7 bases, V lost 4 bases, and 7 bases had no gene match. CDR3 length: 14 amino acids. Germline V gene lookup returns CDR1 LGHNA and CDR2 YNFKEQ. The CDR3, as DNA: TGTGCCAGCAGCCTCGGACAGGCTCAACAGCCCCAGCATTTT. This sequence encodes CASSLGQAQQPQHF.

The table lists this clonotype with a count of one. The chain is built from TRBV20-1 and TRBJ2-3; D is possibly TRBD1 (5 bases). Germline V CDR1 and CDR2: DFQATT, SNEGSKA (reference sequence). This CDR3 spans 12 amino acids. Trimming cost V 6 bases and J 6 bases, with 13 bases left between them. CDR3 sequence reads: CSALEGADTQYF. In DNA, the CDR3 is TGCAGTGCCCTAGAAGGGGCCGATACGCAGTATTTT.

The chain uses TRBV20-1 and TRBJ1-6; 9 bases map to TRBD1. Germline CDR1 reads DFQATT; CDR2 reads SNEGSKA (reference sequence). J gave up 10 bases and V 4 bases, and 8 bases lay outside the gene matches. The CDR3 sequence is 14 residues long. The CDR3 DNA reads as TGCAGTGCTACGGGACAGGGAAAGTCATCACCCCTCCACTTT. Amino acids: CSATGQGKSSPLHF.

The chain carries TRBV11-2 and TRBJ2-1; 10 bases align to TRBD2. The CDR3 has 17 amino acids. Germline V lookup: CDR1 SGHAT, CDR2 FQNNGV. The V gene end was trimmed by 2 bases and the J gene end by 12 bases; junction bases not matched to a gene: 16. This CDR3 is CASSLSSGGDGNEWQFF. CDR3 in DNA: TGTGCCAGCAGCTTATCTAGCGGGGGAGACGGCAATGAGTGGCAGTTCTTC.

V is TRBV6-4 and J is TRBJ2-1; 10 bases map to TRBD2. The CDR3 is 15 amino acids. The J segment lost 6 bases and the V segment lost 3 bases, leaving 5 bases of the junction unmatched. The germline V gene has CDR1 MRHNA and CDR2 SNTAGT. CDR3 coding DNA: TGTGCCAGCAGTGATTCAAGCGGGGGGGTCAATGAGCAGTTCTTC. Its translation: CASSDSSGGVNEQFF.

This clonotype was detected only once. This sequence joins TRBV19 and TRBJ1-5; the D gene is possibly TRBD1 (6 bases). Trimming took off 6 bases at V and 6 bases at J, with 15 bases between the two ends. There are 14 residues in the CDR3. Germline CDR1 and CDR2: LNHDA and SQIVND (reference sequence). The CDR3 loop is CASSSQGTGQPQHF. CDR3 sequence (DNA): TGTGCCAGTAGCTCACAGGGAACAGGTCAGCCCCAGCATTTT. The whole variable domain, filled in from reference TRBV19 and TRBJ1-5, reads DGGITQSPKYLFRKEGQNVTLSCEQNLNHDAMYWYRQDPGQGLRLIYYSQIVNDFQKGDIAEGYSVSREKKESFPLTVTSAQKNPTAFYLCASSSQGTGQPQHFGDGTRLSIL.

CDR3 region: CASTQTGTSSYEQYF. The DNA for the CDR3 is TGTGCCAGCACTCAGACAGGGACCAGCTCCTACGAGCAGTACTTC. The gene calls are TRBV28 and TRBJ2-7, with 7 bases identical to TRBD1. The V and J ends lost 7 bases and 0 bases, in that order; junction bases with no gene match: 9. Germline CDR1 and CDR2: MDHEN and SYDVKM. This CDR3 region has 15 residues.

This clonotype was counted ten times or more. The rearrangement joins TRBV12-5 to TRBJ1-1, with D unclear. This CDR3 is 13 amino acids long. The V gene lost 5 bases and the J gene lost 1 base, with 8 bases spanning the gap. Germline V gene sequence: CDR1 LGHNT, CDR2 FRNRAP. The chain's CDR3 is CASGPESNTEAFF. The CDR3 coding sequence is TGTGCTAGTGGTCCCGAATCGAACACTGAAGCTTTCTTT.

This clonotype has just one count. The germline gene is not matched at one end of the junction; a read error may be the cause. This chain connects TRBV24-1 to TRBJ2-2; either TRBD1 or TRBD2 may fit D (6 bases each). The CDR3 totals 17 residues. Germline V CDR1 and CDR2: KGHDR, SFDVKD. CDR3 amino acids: CATSTSGGGKNTGELFF. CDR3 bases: TGTGCCACCAGTACCAGCGGAGGGGGAAAAAACACCGGAGAGCTGTTTTTT.